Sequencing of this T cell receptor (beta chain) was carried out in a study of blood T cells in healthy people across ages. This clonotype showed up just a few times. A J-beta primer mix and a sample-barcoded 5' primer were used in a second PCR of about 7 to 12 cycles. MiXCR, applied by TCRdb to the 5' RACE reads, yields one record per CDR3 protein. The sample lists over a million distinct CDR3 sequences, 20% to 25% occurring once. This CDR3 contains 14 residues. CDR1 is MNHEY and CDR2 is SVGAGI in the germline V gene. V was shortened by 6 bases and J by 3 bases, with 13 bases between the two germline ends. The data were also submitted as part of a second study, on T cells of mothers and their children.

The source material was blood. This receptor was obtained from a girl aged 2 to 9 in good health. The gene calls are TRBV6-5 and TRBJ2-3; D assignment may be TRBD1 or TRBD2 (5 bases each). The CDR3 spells CASSPRDATDTQYF. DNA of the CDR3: TGTGCCAGCAGCCCTCGGGACGCTACAGATACGCAGTATTTT.